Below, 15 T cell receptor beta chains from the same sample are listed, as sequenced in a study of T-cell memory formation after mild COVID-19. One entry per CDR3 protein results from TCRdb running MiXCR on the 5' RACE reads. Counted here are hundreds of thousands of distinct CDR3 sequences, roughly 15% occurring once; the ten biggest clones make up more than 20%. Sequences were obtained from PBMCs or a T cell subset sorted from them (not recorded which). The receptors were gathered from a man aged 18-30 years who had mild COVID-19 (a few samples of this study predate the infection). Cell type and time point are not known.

In nucleotides, the CDR3 is TGCAGCGCCGATCAGGATAGCAATCAGCCCCAGCATTTT. It encodes CSADQDSNQPQHF. The rearrangement links TRBV20-1 to TRBJ1-5; D uncertain. CDR1 DFQATT and CDR2 SNEGSKA come from the germline V gene (reference sequence). The CDR3 spans 13 residues.

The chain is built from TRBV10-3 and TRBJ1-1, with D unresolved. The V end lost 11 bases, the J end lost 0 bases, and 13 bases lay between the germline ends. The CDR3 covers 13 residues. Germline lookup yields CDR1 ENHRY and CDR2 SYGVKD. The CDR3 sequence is CAAQIQMNTEAFF. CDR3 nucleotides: TGTGCCGCCCAAATCCAGATGAACACTGAAGCTTTCTTT.

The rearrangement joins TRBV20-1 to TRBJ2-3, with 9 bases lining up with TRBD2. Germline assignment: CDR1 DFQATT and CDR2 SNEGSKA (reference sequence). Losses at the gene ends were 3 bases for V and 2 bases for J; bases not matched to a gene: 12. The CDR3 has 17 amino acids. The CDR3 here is CSASRLSSGGVTDTQYF. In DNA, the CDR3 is TGCAGTGCTAGCCGTCTCAGTAGCGGGGGTGTCACAGATACGCAGTATTTT.

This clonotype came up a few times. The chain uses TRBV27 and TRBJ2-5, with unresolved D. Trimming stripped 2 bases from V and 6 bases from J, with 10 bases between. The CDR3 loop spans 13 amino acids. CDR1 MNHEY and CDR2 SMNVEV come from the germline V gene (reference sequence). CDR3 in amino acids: CASSLGSSKTQYF. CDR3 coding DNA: TGTGCCAGCAGTTTAGGGTCTTCGAAGACCCAGTACTTC.

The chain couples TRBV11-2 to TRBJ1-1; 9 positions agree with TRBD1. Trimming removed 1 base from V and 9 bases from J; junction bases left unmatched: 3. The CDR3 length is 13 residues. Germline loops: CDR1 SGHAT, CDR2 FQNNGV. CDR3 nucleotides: TGTGCCAGCAGCTTAGTCGACAGGGGGAAAGCTTTCTTT. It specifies CASSLVDRGKAFF. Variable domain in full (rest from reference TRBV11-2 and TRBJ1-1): EAGVAQSPRYKIIEKRQSVAFWCNPISGHATLYWYQQILGQGPKLLIQFQNNGVVDDSQLPKDRFSAERLKGVDSTLKIQPAKLEDSAVYLCASSLVDRGKAFFGQGTRLTVV.

CDR3 nucleotides: TGTGCCAGCAGCATTGGTAGGGGAGGGGGGGCCTCCTACGAGCAGTACTTC. This translates into CASSIGRGGGASYEQYF. This sequence joins TRBV4-2 and TRBJ2-7; the D gene is possibly TRBD2 (7 bases). Germline V gene data show CDR1 as LGHNA and CDR2 as YNFKEQ. Deletions cut 5 bases from V and 0 bases from J, with 20 bases between. The CDR3 runs to 17 residues.

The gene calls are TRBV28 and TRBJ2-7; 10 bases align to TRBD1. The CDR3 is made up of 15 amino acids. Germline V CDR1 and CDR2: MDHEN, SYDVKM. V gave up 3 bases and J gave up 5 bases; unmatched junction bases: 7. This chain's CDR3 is CASSLLRGTGDEQYV. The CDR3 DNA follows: TGTGCCAGCAGTTTGCTTCGCGGGACAGGGGACGAGCAGTACGTC.

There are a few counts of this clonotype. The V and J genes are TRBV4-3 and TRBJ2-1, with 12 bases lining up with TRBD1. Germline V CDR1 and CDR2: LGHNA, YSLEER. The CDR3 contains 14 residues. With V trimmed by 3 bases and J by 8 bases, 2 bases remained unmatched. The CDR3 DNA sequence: TGCGCCAGCAGCCAGGGACAGGGGGCTGATGAGCAGTTCTTC. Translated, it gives CASSQGQGADEQFF.

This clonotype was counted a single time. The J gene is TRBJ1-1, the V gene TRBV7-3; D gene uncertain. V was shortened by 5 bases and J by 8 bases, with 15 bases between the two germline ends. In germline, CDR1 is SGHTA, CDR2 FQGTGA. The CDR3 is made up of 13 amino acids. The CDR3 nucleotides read TGTGCCAGCAGCCCCCCTGGAGGTTCCGAAGCTTTCTTT. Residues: CASSPPGGSEAFF.

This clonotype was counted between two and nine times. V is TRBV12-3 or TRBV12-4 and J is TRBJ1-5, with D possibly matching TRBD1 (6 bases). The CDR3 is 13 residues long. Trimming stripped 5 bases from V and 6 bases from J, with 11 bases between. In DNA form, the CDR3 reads TGTGCCAGCAGTAACAGGGAGGGTCAGCCCCAGCATTTT. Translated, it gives CASSNREGQPQHF.

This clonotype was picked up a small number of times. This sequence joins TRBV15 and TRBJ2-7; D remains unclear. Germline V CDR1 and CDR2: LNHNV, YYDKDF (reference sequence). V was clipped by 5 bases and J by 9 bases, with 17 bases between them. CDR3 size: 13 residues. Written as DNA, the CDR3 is TGTGCCACCAGCGGATATTTGGGTATGCGGCAGTACTTC. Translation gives CATSGYLGMRQYF. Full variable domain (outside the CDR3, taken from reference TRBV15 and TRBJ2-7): DAMVIQNPRYQVTQFGKPVTLSCSQTLNHNVMYWYQQKSSQAPKLLFHYYDKDFNNEADTPDNFQSRRPNTSFCFLDIRSPGLGDTAMYLCATSGYLGMRQYFGPGTRLTVT.

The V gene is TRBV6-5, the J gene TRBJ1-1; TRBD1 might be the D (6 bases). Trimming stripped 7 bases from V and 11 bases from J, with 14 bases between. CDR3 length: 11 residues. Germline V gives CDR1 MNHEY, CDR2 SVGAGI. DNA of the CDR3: TGTGCCAGCATCACAGGGTTTGGGGCTTTCTTT. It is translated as CASITGFGAFF.

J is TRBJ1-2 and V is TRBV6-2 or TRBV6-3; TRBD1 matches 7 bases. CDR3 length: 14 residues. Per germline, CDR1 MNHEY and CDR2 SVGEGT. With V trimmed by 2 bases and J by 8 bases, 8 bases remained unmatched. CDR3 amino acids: CASSYRDSARGYTF. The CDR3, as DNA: TGTGCCAGCAGTTACCGGGACAGTGCGAGGGGCTACACCTTC.

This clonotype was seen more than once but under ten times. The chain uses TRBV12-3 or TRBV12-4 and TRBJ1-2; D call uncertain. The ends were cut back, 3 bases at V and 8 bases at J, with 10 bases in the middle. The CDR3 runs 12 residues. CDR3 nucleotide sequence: TGTGCCAGCAGTTTTACGGGCGGAGGCTACACCTTC. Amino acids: CASSFTGGGYTF.

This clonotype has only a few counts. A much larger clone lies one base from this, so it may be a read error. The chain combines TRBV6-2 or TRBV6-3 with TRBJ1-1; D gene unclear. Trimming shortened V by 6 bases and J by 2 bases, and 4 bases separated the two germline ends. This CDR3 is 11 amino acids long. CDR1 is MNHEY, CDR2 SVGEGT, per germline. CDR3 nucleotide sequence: TGTGCCAGCAGGGACAACACTGAAGCTTTCTTT. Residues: CASRDNTEAFF.